Listed below are T cell receptor beta chains from one sample, sequenced in a study of blood T cells in healthy people across ages. TCRdb reprocessed the 5' RACE reads via MiXCR and lists one record per CDR3 protein. Here the sample spans about 1 million distinct CDR3 sequences, almost 25% being singletons. The sample was also reused in another study, on T cells of mothers and their children.

Sequenced input: blood. These receptors all come from a girl aged 2 to 10 in good health. The CDR3 runs from the conserved cysteine through the conserved F or W. The D gene is left open where the match is weak. Clone size, where shown, is once, few, many, or a class for clones that have expanded.

V gene	D gene	J gene	clone size	CDR3 length	CDR3 protein	CDR3 DNA
TRBV7-2	NA	TRBJ2-1	few	12	CASSLASDEQFF	TGTGCCAGCAGCTTAGCTAGCGATGAGCAGTTCTTC
TRBV20-1	NA	TRBJ2-7	NA	13	CSATDSLSYEQYF	TGCAGTGCAACCGACAGCCTCTCCTACGAGCAGTACTTC
TRBV20-1	TRBD1	TRBJ1-1	NA	22	CSARDRRSTDSYKEGGNTEAFF	TGCAGTGCTAGGGACAGGCGGAGTACAGACTCCTACAAGGAGGGAGGAAACACTGAAGCTTTCTTT
TRBV7-9	NA	TRBJ1-1	NA	12	CASSLAGAEVFF	TGTGCCAGCAGCTTAGCGGGGGCGGAAGTTTTCTTT
TRBV2	TRBD1	TRBJ2-5	NA	15	CASSEYRGHRGTQYF	TGTGCCAGCAGTGAATATCGGGGACACAGGGGGACCCAGTACTTC
TRBV7-2	TRBD2	TRBJ2-3	NA	16	CASSKQLASRTDTQYF	TGTGCCAGCAGCAAACAACTAGCGAGTCGCACAGATACGCAGTATTTT
TRBV29-1	NA	TRBJ1-1	many	11	CSVVGDSEAFF	TGCAGCGTTGTCGGCGACAGTGAGGCTTTCTTT
TRBV12-3/TRBV12-4	TRBD2	TRBJ2-7	NA	15	CASNNGLAGFYEQYF	TGTGCCAGCAATAACGGACTAGCGGGATTCTACGAGCAGTACTTC
TRBV6-6	NA	TRBJ2-3	NA	15	CASSYSRSRPDTQYF	TGTGCCAGCAGTTATAGCCGGTCCCGGCCAGATACGCAGTATTTT
TRBV4-1	TRBD2	TRBJ2-1	NA	17	CASSRSVAGAQNNEQFF	TGCGCCAGCAGCCGCTCGGTCGCGGGAGCCCAAAACAATGAGCAGTTCTTC
TRBV2	TRBD2	TRBJ2-1	few	16	CASRELAGSSYNEQFF	TGTGCCAGCAGGGAATTAGCGGGGAGCTCCTACAATGAGCAGTTCTTC
TRBV6-2/TRBV6-3	TRBD1	TRBJ2-2	NA	17	CASSYSYGTEGPGELFF	TGTGCCAGCAGTTACTCGTACGGGACAGAAGGGCCCGGGGAGCTGTTTTTT
TRBV12-5	TRBD2	TRBJ2-1	few	18	CASGLGLAGALSMGEQFF	TGTGCTAGTGGTCTCGGACTAGCGGGGGCCCTGAGCATGGGGGAGCAGTTCTTC
TRBV5-1	NA	TRBJ2-7	NA	14	CASSLAGLAPEQYF	TGCGCCAGCAGCTTGGCGGGGTTGGCCCCCGAGCAGTACTTC
TRBV21-1	NA	TRBJ2-1	NA	14	CASSKVSRDPKEFF	TGTGCCAGCAGCAAAGTAAGTAGGGACCCAAAGGAGTTCTTC
TRBV4-1	NA	TRBJ2-5	NA	16	CASSQVARGAKETQYF	TGCGCCAGCAGCCAAGTGGCTCGCGGGGCTAAAGAGACCCAGTACTTC
TRBV7-3	NA	TRBJ1-1	few	13	CASSQTARTEAFF	TGTGCCAGCAGCCAAACGGCCCGCACTGAAGCTTTCTTT
TRBV7-2	NA	TRBJ1-2	NA	15	CASTPGGPINYGYTF	TGTGCCAGTACCCCTGGGGGACCTATTAACTATGGCTACACCTTC
TRBV7-2	NA	TRBJ2-5	few	15	CASSLDGTQGRTQYF	TGTGCCAGCAGCTTAGATGGGACCCAGGGTCGGACCCAGTACTTC
TRBV29-1	NA	TRBJ2-1	NA	11	CSVAVGHEQFF	TGCAGCGTTGCCGTGGGACATGAGCAGTTCTTC
TRBV5-1	NA	TRBJ1-1	few	18	CASSFFSSRDRPDTEAFF	TGCGCCAGCAGCTTTTTTTCTTCCCGGGACCGACCGGACACTGAAGCTTTCTTT
TRBV29-1	TRBD2	TRBJ2-5	few	13	CSVAGRASETQYF	TGCAGCGTTGCCGGGAGGGCCTCGGAGACCCAGTACTTC
TRBV7-2	NA	TRBJ2-7	few	14	CASSISPEHYEQYF	TGTGCCAGCAGTATTAGCCCCGAACACTACGAGCAGTACTTC
TRBV20-1	NA	TRBJ2-3	few	15	CSARDGRGGADTQYF	TGCAGTGCTAGAGATGGCAGGGGAGGTGCAGATACGCAGTATTTT
TRBV2	TRBD1	TRBJ1-4	NA	15	CASQQQGFSSEKLFF	TGTGCCAGCCAGCAACAGGGGTTTTCATCTGAAAAACTGTTTTTT
TRBV7-9	TRBD1	TRBJ2-2	NA	17	CASSRTWGTDTTGELFF	TGTGCCAGCAGCCGTACCTGGGGGACAGATACCACCGGGGAGCTGTTTTTT
TRBV12-3/TRBV12-4	NA	TRBJ1-1	NA	15	CASSSIWEMNTEAFF	TGTGCCAGCAGTTCGATTTGGGAAATGAACACTGAAGCTTTCTTT
TRBV5-6	TRBD1	TRBJ1-3	few	17	CASSLPGQGEAGNTIYF	TGTGCCAGCAGCTTGCCCGGACAGGGGGAAGCTGGAAACACCATATATTTT
TRBV20-1	TRBD1	TRBJ2-7	NA	14	CSARPGQSSYEQYF	TGCAGTGCTAGACCGGGACAGAGCTCCTACGAGCAGTACTTC
TRBV5-6	NA	TRBJ2-3	NA	12	CASSPMDDTQYF	TGTGCCAGCAGCCCGATGGATGATACGCAGTATTTT
TRBV12-3/TRBV12-4	TRBD1	TRBJ1-5	many	14	CASSFGQGNQPQHF	TGTGCCAGCAGTTTCGGACAGGGCAATCAGCCCCAGCATTTT
TRBV7-8	NA	TRBJ2-1	few	17	CASSLVNGTSYVNEQFF	TGTGCCAGCAGCTTAGTTAACGGAACTAGTTATGTTAATGAGCAGTTCTTC
TRBV7-9	NA	TRBJ2-5	NA	13	CASSQKLQETQYF	TGTGCCAGCAGCCAAAAACTCCAAGAGACCCAGTACTTC